A selection of T cell receptor beta chains follows, all from one sample in a study of cytomegalovirus exposure and HLA in healthy donors. Using immunoSEQ multiplex PCR, the repertoire was profiled, and TCRdb retains in-frame clones only, with some absent. Found here are roughly 180,000 clones, about 78% of them singletons; the top ten hold about 13%. What was sequenced was PBMCs. The receptors originated from a woman aged 50 to 60 in good health and CMV-seropositive. Both conserved end residues are part of each CDR3. The D gene is left open where the match is weak. The listing skips clone size in some rows; elsewhere it reads once, few, many or a size class.

D: NA
V: TRBV5-1
size: NA
J: TRBJ2-1
CDR3: CASSPDRPASGEQFF
DNA: TGCGCCAGCAGCCCCGATCGTCCAGCATCGGGAGAGCAGTTCTTC

D: TRBD1
V: TRBV2
size: once
J: TRBJ2-3
CDR3: CATFHSGTGDRYTQYF
DNA: TGTGCCACCTTTCACTCCGGGACAGGGGATAGATATACGCAGTATTTT

D: NA
V: TRBV5-1
size: NA
J: TRBJ1-4
CDR3: CASSYTTNEKLFF
DNA: TGCGCCAGCTCTTACACAACTAATGAAAAACTGTTTTTT

D: TRBD2
V: TRBV5-1
size: few
J: TRBJ2-3
CDR3: CASKIAGGGNTQYF
DNA: TGCGCCAGCAAAATAGCGGGGGGCGGGAATACGCAGTATTTT

D: NA
V: TRBV21-1
size: NA
J: TRBJ2-3
CDR3: CASSEPGQGGSTDTQYF
DNA: TGTGCCAGCAGCGAACCGGGACAGGGAGGTAGCACAGATACGCAGTATTTT

D: NA
V: TRBV7-8
size: NA
J: TRBJ1-2
CDR3: CASSLNSNYGYTF
DNA: TGTGCCAGCAGCTTGAACAGCAACTATGGCTACACCTTC

D: NA
V: TRBV7-9
size: NA
J: TRBJ1-3
CDR3: CASSSTTGLAGNTIYF
DNA: TGTGCCAGCAGCTCTACGACAGGTCTCGCTGGAAACACCATATATTTT

D: TRBD1
V: TRBV15
size: NA
J: TRBJ2-6
CDR3: CATSSPGQSSGANVLTF
DNA: TGTGCCACCAGCTCGCCGGGACAGAGCTCTGGGGCCAACGTCCTGACTTTC

D: NA
V: TRBV12-5
size: few
J: TRBJ1-1
CDR3: CASGLAGGETEAFF
DNA: TGTGCTAGTGGTTTGGCGGGGGGTGAGACTGAAGCTTTCTTT

D: NA
V: TRBV4-1
size: NA
J: TRBJ1-1
CDR3: CASSQEYLNTEAFF
DNA: TGCGCCAGCAGCCAAGAGTATCTGAACACTGAAGCTTTCTTT

D: TRBD2
V: TRBV5-1
size: NA
J: TRBJ2-2
CDR3: CASSSSSGGLAGELFF
DNA: TGCGCCAGCAGCTCCTCTAGCGGGGGTTTGGCCGGGGAGCTGTTTTTT

D: NA
V: TRBV25-1
size: NA
J: TRBJ1-1
CDR3: CASSDEEDTEAFF
DNA: TGTGCCAGCAGTGACGAGGAGGACACTGAAGCTTTCTTT

D: TRBD2
V: TRBV9
size: few
J: TRBJ2-3
CDR3: CASSRGLAGTTDTQYF
DNA: TGTGCCAGCAGCCGGGGGCTAGCGGGGACAACAGATACGCAGTATTTT

D: TRBD1
V: TRBV5-4
size: NA
J: TRBJ1-2
CDR3: CASSSGGEGGYTF
DNA: TGTGCCAGCAGCTCAGGGGGAGAGGGGGGCTACACCTTC

D: TRBD1
V: TRBV5-4
size: NA
J: TRBJ1-4
CDR3: CASSLQGVTNEKLFF
DNA: TGTGCCAGCAGCTTACAGGGGGTCACTAATGAAAAACTGTTTTTT

D: TRBD1
V: TRBV10-3
size: NA
J: TRBJ2-1
CDR3: CAISDRISLTGSDNEQFF
DNA: TGTGCCATCAGTGACCGAATATCGCTGACAGGGAGTGACAATGAGCAGTTCTTC

D: NA
V: TRBV18
size: NA
J: TRBJ2-6
CDR3: CASSPSGTPSGANVLTF
DNA: TGTGCCAGCTCACCAAGTGGGACACCCTCTGGGGCCAACGTCCTGACTTTC

D: NA
V: TRBV30
size: few
J: TRBJ1-2
CDR3: CAFRTVYGYTF
DNA: TGTGCCTTCCGGACAGTCTATGGCTACACCTTC

D: NA
V: TRBV18
size: NA
J: TRBJ2-7
CDR3: CASSPQRTANEQYF
DNA: TGTGCCAGCTCACCTCAAAGGACAGCGAACGAGCAGTACTTC

D: TRBD1
V: TRBV5-6
size: NA
J: TRBJ2-1
CDR3: CASSYGTGGAAAYNEQFF
DNA: TGTGCCAGCAGCTACGGGACAGGGGGCGCAGCTGCCTACAATGAGCAGTTCTTC

D: NA
V: TRBV7-2
size: NA
J: TRBJ1-1
CDR3: CASSRTGYTEAFF
DNA: TGTGCCAGCAGCCGGACGGGGTACACTGAAGCTTTCTTT

D: TRBD1
V: TRBV30
size: NA
J: TRBJ1-3
CDR3: CAWSARPTGAAGNTIYF
DNA: TGTGCCTGGAGTGCCCGCCCGACAGGGGCAGCGGGAAACACCATATATTTT

D: NA
V: TRBV19
size: NA
J: TRBJ1-5
CDR3: CAGSTQKGQPQHF
DNA: TGTGCCGGCTCGACTCAAAAAGGACAGCCCCAGCATTTT

D: TRBD1
V: TRBV7-9
size: NA
J: TRBJ2-3
CDR3: CASSGAGQGLASGTQYF
DNA: TGTGCCAGCAGCGGTGCGGGACAGGGCCTCGCATCAGGTACGCAGTATTTT

D: TRBD1
V: TRBV14
size: NA
J: TRBJ2-4
CDR3: CASSQASQGMAKNIQYF
DNA: TGTGCCAGCAGCCAAGCCTCACAGGGGATGGCCAAAAACATTCAGTACTTC

D: TRBD1
V: TRBV5-1
size: NA
J: TRBJ1-2
CDR3: CASSPTGSGGFYGYTF
DNA: TGCGCCAGCAGCCCCACAGGTTCAGGGGGTTTCTATGGCTACACCTTC

D: NA
V: TRBV5-1
size: once
J: TRBJ1-4
CDR3: CASSYARAGADEKLFF
DNA: TGCGCCAGCAGTTACGCTCGGGCAGGGGCGGATGAAAAACTGTTTTTT

D: NA
V: TRBV6-1
size: few
J: TRBJ1-6
CDR3: CASSARGQSSYNSPLHF
DNA: TGTGCCAGCAGTGCCCGCGGACAGAGCTCCTATAATTCACCCCTCCACTTT

D: NA
V: TRBV11-2
size: once
J: TRBJ2-7
CDR3: CASSLDLGGAHEQYF
DNA: TGTGCCAGCAGCTTAGATCTAGGGGGGGCCCACGAGCAGTACTTC

D: NA
V: TRBV7-3
size: NA
J: TRBJ1-6
CDR3: CASSLTSLWNSPLHF
DNA: TGTGCCAGCAGCTTAACGAGCCTTTGGAATTCACCCCTCCACTTT

D: NA
V: TRBV9
size: NA
J: TRBJ1-1
CDR3: CASSVGDTEAFF
DNA: TGTGCCAGCAGCGTAGGAGACACTGAAGCTTTCTTT

D: TRBD2
V: TRBV27
size: NA
J: TRBJ2-7
CDR3: CASSLSAGDPYEQYF
DNA: TGTGCCAGCAGTTTATCCGCGGGGGACCCCTACGAGCAGTACTTC

D: TRBD1
V: TRBV25-1
size: few
J: TRBJ1-6
CDR3: CASRPGQHNSPLHF
DNA: TGTGCCAGCAGACCGGGACAGCATAATTCACCCCTCCACTTT

D: NA
V: TRBV6-1
size: few
J: TRBJ1-2
CDR3: CASSVTTNYGYTF
DNA: TGTGCCAGCAGTGTTACAACCAACTATGGCTACACCTTC

D: TRBD1
V: TRBV6-6
size: few
J: TRBJ1-1
CDR3: CASRDPGTGYSEAFF
DNA: TGTGCCAGCAGAGATCCCGGGACAGGGTACTCTGAAGCTTTCTTT

D: NA
V: TRBV5-4
size: NA
J: TRBJ2-3
CDR3: CASSLGQFGGARDF
DNA: TGTGCCAGCAGCTTGGGGCAGTTTGGTGGGGCAAGGGATTTT

D: NA
V: TRBV9
size: NA
J: TRBJ2-6
CDR3: CASSAQGMPGANVLTF
DNA: TGTGCCAGCAGCGCACAGGGTATGCCTGGGGCCAACGTCCTGACTTTC

D: NA
V: TRBV7-8
size: few
J: TRBJ2-7
CDR3: CASSRINNYEQYF
DNA: TGTGCCAGCAGCCGGATCAATAACTACGAGCAGTACTTC

D: TRBD1
V: TRBV9
size: NA
J: TRBJ1-2
CDR3: CASSAPGQGIYGYTF
DNA: TGTGCCAGCAGCGCCCCGGGACAGGGAATCTATGGCTACACCTTC

D: TRBD2
V: TRBV7-3
size: NA
J: TRBJ2-1
CDR3: CASSQTSAGGLNEQFF
DNA: TGTGCCAGCAGCCAGACCTCGGCGGGGGGGTTAAATGAGCAGTTCTTC